These 4 T cell receptor beta chains share one sample of origin, sequenced in a study of CD8 T cells in ankylosing spondylitis. Study results and limitations: One TCR beta motif, made up of roughly 8 highly homologous variants, appeared characteristic of ankylosing spondylitis blood.

MiXCR, run by TCRdb on the 5' RACE reads, gives a single entry per CDR3 protein. The sample has more than 250,000 distinct CDR3 sequences; approximately 8% are singletons. Their antigens remain unidentified. The source material was blood, either unsorted or a sorted T cell fraction (not recorded which). The receptors were gathered from a male donor with ankylosing spondylitis.

The J gene is TRBJ2-3, the V gene TRBV2; TRBD1 or TRBD2 may be the D gene (5 bases each). Germline values: CDR1 SNHLY, CDR2 FYNNEI. Trimming pared 8 bases from V and 14 bases from J, leaving 8 bases between. This CDR3 spans 8 amino acids. For the CDR3, the DNA is TGTGCCAGCGGGGACGGGTATTTT. It translates to CASGDGYF.

This clonotype showed up many times. This chain joins TRBV2 and TRBJ2-1, with 7 bases identical to TRBD2. V trimming: 6 bases; J trimming: 3 bases; junction bases outside the gene matches: 8. There are 15 residues in the CDR3. Germline V CDR1 and CDR2: SNHLY, FYNNEI. Written as DNA, the CDR3 is TGTGCCAGCAGGCCCCGGAGCGGGAACTACAATGAGCAGTTCTTC. Residues: CASRPRSGNYNEQFF.

This clonotype has only a few counts. V gene TRBV6-2 or TRBV6-3 combines with J gene TRBJ2-1; maybe TRBD2 (5 bases). CDR1 is MNHEY and CDR2 is SVGEGT in the germline V gene. Trimming cost V 2 bases and J 8 bases, with 13 bases left between them. The CDR3 runs 14 residues. The CDR3 sequence: CASSYGGLKDEQFF. CDR3 bases: TGTGCCAGCAGTTACGGAGGATTGAAGGATGAGCAGTTCTTC.

The chain links TRBV10-3 to TRBJ2-4; 10 nucleotides align to TRBD2. CDR1 ENHRY and CDR2 SYGVKD come from the germline V gene. V was clipped by 0 bases and J by 3 bases; unmatched bases: 5. The CDR3 has 17 residues. CDR3 in amino acids: CAISESTSGRGKNIQYF. The DNA for the CDR3 is TGTGCCATCAGTGAGTCGACAAGCGGGAGGGGCAAAAACATTCAGTACTTC.